This entry lists 5 T cell receptor beta chains sequenced from one sample in a study of cytomegalovirus exposure and HLA in healthy donors. Researchers ran the PCR with 60 Vbeta and 13 Jbeta primers. This table comes from immunoSEQ multiplex PCR, and its TCRdb copy is limited to in-frame clones, with some not included. The table records roughly 110,000 clones, roughly 80% of them present only once. The sequenced material came from PBMCs. Receptor source: a female donor in good health and CMV-seronegative.

CDR3 residues: CASSFSPGVMADTQYF. The CDR3 region has the DNA TGTGCCAGCAGTTTTTCTCCGGGGGTGATGGCAGATACGCAGTATTTT. The rearrangement links TRBV27 to TRBJ2-3, with D maybe TRBD2 (6 bases). CDR1 is MNHEY, CDR2 SMNVEV, per germline (reference sequence). The V end lost 3 bases, the J end lost 4 bases, and 17 bases lay between the germline ends. The CDR3 contains 16 residues.

The genes are TRBV6-4 and TRBJ1-3, with 7 bases lining up with TRBD1. CDR1 is MRHNA and CDR2 is SNTAGT in the germline V gene. V shed 4 bases and J 1 base; nucleotides not matched to a gene: 10. The CDR3 loop spans 17 amino acids. The CDR3 DNA is TGTGCCAGCAGTGTTTTCGACAGGGTCGGATCTGGAAACACCATATATTTT. Amino acid sequence: CASSVFDRVGSGNTIYF.

The rearrangement links TRBV29-1 to TRBJ1-2; D is possibly TRBD1 (5 bases). Germline V gene data show CDR1 as SQVTM and CDR2 as ANQGSEA. This CDR3 has 15 residues. V was clipped by 4 bases and J by 0 bases, with 15 bases between them. The chain's CDR3 is CSVGLQGKPNYGYTF. For the CDR3, the DNA is TGCAGCGTTGGGCTTCAGGGTAAACCTAACTATGGCTACACCTTC.

The chain has TRBV7-2 and TRBJ2-5; 11 bases agree with TRBD2. The CDR3 is made up of 16 amino acids. Germline V gene data show CDR1 as SGHTA and CDR2 as FQGNSA. V was pared by 2 bases and J by 1 base, with 3 bases of the junction left unmatched. CDR3 in DNA: TGTGCCAGCAGCTTAACTGGGACTAGCGGCCAAGAGACCCAGTACTTC. The encoded protein is CASSLTGTSGQETQYF.

The chain joins TRBV11-2 to TRBJ1-2, with TRBD1 matching over 10 bases. Germline CDR1 SGHAT, CDR2 FQNNGV. The CDR3 has 15 residues. The junction had 8 bases not matched to a gene; V was cut back by 4 bases and J by 6 bases. The CDR3 DNA is TGTGCCAGCAGCTCCTATCGACAGGGGGCAGATGGCTACACCTTC. It is translated as CASSSYRQGADGYTF.